This T cell receptor (beta chain) was obtained from a study of T cell responses to AZD1222 COVID-19 vaccine. Data came from immunoSEQ multiplex PCR; TCRdb stores just in-frame clones and leaves some out. This table has 130,000 or so clones, 89% appearing once. Study observations and caveats: Baseline testing showed seropositivity in only a handful of AZD1222 recipients. Spike-specific TCR breadth and depth both grew after two AZD1222 doses.

The V and J ends lost 2 bases and 4 bases respectively, with 14 bases between them. Germline values: CDR1 MDHEN, CDR2 SYDVKM. This CDR3 spans 15 amino acids. Turning to this clone: Its antigen is not identified.

This sequence joins TRBV28 and TRBJ1-2; D possibly corresponds to TRBD1 (5 bases). This sample comprised peripheral blood, obtained on day 0 of AZD1222 vaccination. The TCR comes from an adult in good health. DNA of the CDR3: TGTGCCAGCAGTTTAAAACCCCTACAGGCCTATGGCTACACCTTC. It encodes CASSLKPLQAYGYTF.